These T cell receptor beta chains were read from a single sample in a study of response to subunit inactivated influenza vaccine. TCRdb called the RT-PCR reads again in MiXCR, with one record for every CDR3 protein. The sample has fewer than 750,000 distinct CDR3 sequences; 11% to 15% are singletons. The sample in question was PBMCs from blood, obtained 11 to 12 days after vaccination. The receptor source for this set is a man aged 45 to 65 who received an inactivated influenza vaccine. CDR3s include the opening cysteine and the closing phenylalanine or tryptophan. The order of the fields is D gene, J gene, clone size, V gene, CDR3 DNA, CDR3 protein. A D gene is named only where the DNA matches it firmly. Clone size is not always given. Where it is, it says once, few, many or a class for expanded clones.

.	TRBJ1-5	many	TRBV12-3/TRBV12-4	TGTGCCAGCACTCAGGGGTATGGCAATCAGCCCCAGCATTTT	CASTQGYGNQPQHF
.	TRBJ1-4	.	TRBV12-3/TRBV12-4	TGTGCCAGCAGGCCGGGCACAACTAATGAAAAACTGTTTTTT	CASRPGTTNEKLFF
TRBD2	TRBJ2-3	few	TRBV5-1	TGCGCCAGCAGCCCGGCCGGGACTATGGGCACAGATACGCAGTATTTT	CASSPAGTMGTDTQYF
.	TRBJ2-1	.	TRBV5-1	TGCGCCAGCAGCTTGAACCCTAACAATGAGCAGTTCTTC	CASSLNPNNEQFF
.	TRBJ2-7	.	TRBV20-1	TGCAGTGCTAGAGATGCGACAGGTACCTACGAGCAGTACTTC	CSARDATGTYEQYF
.	TRBJ2-5	.	TRBV12-3/TRBV12-4	TGTGCCAGCAGTATAAGCAGGGACCTTAAGTACTTC	CASSISRDLKYF
TRBD2	TRBJ2-7	.	TRBV18	TGTGCCAGCTCATCGACCGGGACTAGGGTCGAGCAGTACTTC	CASSSTGTRVEQYF
TRBD1	TRBJ1-1	.	TRBV12-3/TRBV12-4	TGTGCCAGCAGTAAGGGGGCATCAACTGAAGCTTTCTTT	CASSKGASTEAFF
.	TRBJ2-1	many	TRBV7-2	TGTGCCAGCAGCTCCACTCCGGGCTACAATGAGCAGTTCTTC	CASSSTPGYNEQFF
.	TRBJ2-1	many	TRBV7-7	TGTGCCAGCAGCTTAGATGGTGGCAGTGAGCAGTTCTTC	CASSLDGGSEQFF
.	TRBJ1-5	few	TRBV12-3/TRBV12-4	TGTGCCAGCAGTTTAGTGACAGGCAATCAGCCCCAGCATTTT	CASSLVTGNQPQHF
TRBD2	TRBJ2-3	few	TRBV6-2/TRBV6-3	TGTGCCAGCAGTTACCTGTATAGCGGGGGCGACAGAGATACGCAGTATTTT	CASSYLYSGGDRDTQYF
.	TRBJ2-1	few	TRBV11-3	TGTGCCAGCAGCCCACGGGCCGGTGCCAATGAGCAGTTCTTC	CASSPRAGANEQFF
.	TRBJ1-4	.	TRBV6-5	TGTGCCAGCAGGACGGGGGCGGAAAAACTGTTTTTT	CASRTGAEKLFF
TRBD1	TRBJ1-2	few	TRBV12-3/TRBV12-4	TGTGCCAGCAGTACCGGGACAGGGGCCTATGGCTACACCTTC	CASSTGTGAYGYTF
.	TRBJ2-3	many	TRBV12-3/TRBV12-4	TGTGCCAGCAGTAGGGGGGTTGACACAGATACGCAGTATTTT	CASSRGVDTDTQYF
.	TRBJ1-5	few	TRBV2	TGTGCCAGCACCCGCTCTGGGGGCAATCAGCCCCAGCATTTT	CASTRSGGNQPQHF
.	TRBJ1-5	many	TRBV9	TGTGCCAGCAGCGATGGACATTACAATCAGCCCCAGCATTTT	CASSDGHYNQPQHF
.	TRBJ2-7	few	TRBV6-1	TGTGCCAGCGCAACAGGGAGCTCCTACGAGCAGTACTTC	CASATGSSYEQYF
TRBD1	TRBJ2-5	few	TRBV7-2	TGTGCCAGCAGCCAACAGGGGGCTTATGAGACCCAGTACTTC	CASSQQGAYETQYF
TRBD1	TRBJ2-5	.	TRBV7-2	TGTGCCAGCAGCAAACGACAGGGGGTGGGGGAGACCCAGTACTTC	CASSKRQGVGETQYF
.	TRBJ1-1	few	TRBV12-5	TGTGCTAGTGGTCTCGTGTTAGGGGACTCTGGGGACATGAACACTGAAGCTTTCTTT	CASGLVLGDSGDMNTEAFF
TRBD1	TRBJ2-7	few	TRBV5-1	TGCGCCAGCAGCGTGGACAGGGCCGAGAGCTCCTACGAGCAGTACTTC	CASSVDRAESSYEQYF
TRBD2	TRBJ2-1	.	TRBV20-1	TGCAGTGCTACTAGCGGGGGGGCTGCCTACAATGAGCAGTTCTTC	CSATSGGAAYNEQFF
TRBD1	TRBJ2-7	.	TRBV2	TGTGCCAGCAGCGCCGGGACAGGGGTTTCCTACGAGCAGTACTTC	CASSAGTGVSYEQYF
.	TRBJ2-4	few	TRBV7-2	TGTGCCAGCAGCTCCAACCGGGTGGGAAACATTCAGTACTTC	CASSSNRVGNIQYF
.	TRBJ2-7	few	TRBV20-1	TGCAGTGCTAGAGAGGGCGGCTTTTCGAGCTCCTACGAGCAGTACTTC	CSAREGGFSSSYEQYF
TRBD1	TRBJ1-5	.	TRBV6-5	TGTGCCAGCAGTTACCCAGGGGGGGGCCAGCCCCAGCATTTT	CASSYPGGGQPQHF
.	TRBJ2-3	few	TRBV20-1	TGCAGTGCTAGAGATCTCGTGACTAGAGGTAGCACAGATACGCAGTATTTT	CSARDLVTRGSTDTQYF
.	TRBJ1-2	.	TRBV30	TGTGCCTGGATGAGGGGACGGGGTTATGGCTACACCTTC	CAWMRGRGYGYTF
TRBD1	TRBJ1-2	.	TRBV5-1	TGCGCCAGCAGCCCGGGACAGATTAAAGGCTATGGCTACACCTTC	CASSPGQIKGYGYTF
TRBD1	TRBJ2-3	.	TRBV7-2	TGTGCCAGCAGCTTCTACAGGGGATGGAGCACAGATACGCAGTATTTT	CASSFYRGWSTDTQYF
.	TRBJ2-7	many	TRBV6-5	TGTGCCAGCAGTTACTGGGGGACCTACGAGCAGTACTTC	CASSYWGTYEQYF
TRBD2	TRBJ2-1	few	TRBV10-3	TGTGCCATCAGTGACCCGTCCCTAGCGGCGAGCTACAATGAGCAGTTCTTC	CAISDPSLAASYNEQFF
TRBD2	TRBJ2-7	.	TRBV7-2	TGTGCCAGCAGCTTATCGGGACTAGCGGCCTACGAGCAGTACTTC	CASSLSGLAAYEQYF
.	TRBJ2-1	.	TRBV29-1	TGCAGCGTTGCGGGACTCCCTTCGGGCAATGAGCAGTTCTTC	CSVAGLPSGNEQFF
.	TRBJ2-2	.	TRBV7-2	TGTGCCAGCAAATTAAATGGGGCCGGGGAGCTGTTTTTT	CASKLNGAGELFF
.	TRBJ2-7	.	TRBV28	TGTGCCACCGAACCGGGACTCAACTACGAGCAGTACTTC	CATEPGLNYEQYF
.	TRBJ2-3	.	TRBV20-1	TGCAGTGCTAGTGGGCTAACTAGCACAGATATGCAGTATTTT	CSASGLTSTDMQYF
.	TRBJ2-1	many	TRBV29-1	TGCAGCGTGAAGGGGAACTACAATGAGCAGTTCTTC	CSVKGNYNEQFF
.	TRBJ1-2	many	TRBV2	TGTGCCAGCAGTGGGGAATATGGCTACACCTTC	CASSGEYGYTF
.	TRBJ2-3	few	TRBV12-3/TRBV12-4	TGTGCCAGCCATGGTGGCGGGGCGGGGATCTCGGATACGCAGTATTTT	CASHGGGAGISDTQYF
.	TRBJ2-1	many	TRBV5-1	TGCGCCAGCAGCCAGCTCGCTGAGCAGTTCTTC	CASSQLAEQFF
TRBD2	TRBJ2-1	.	TRBV29-1	TGCAGCGTTGCCTTCGTACTAGCGGGCAACAATGAGCAGTTCTTC	CSVAFVLAGNNEQFF
TRBD2	TRBJ2-1	many	TRBV29-1	TGCAGCGCGCCCCTGGGACTAGCGGGAGGCCCTGGTGAGCAGTTCTTC	CSAPLGLAGGPGEQFF